The rows below give T cell receptor beta chains drawn from one sample of a study of blood T cell repertoires in COVID-19. Data came from immunoSEQ multiplex PCR; TCRdb stores just in-frame clones and leaves some out. Here the sample spans more than 85,000 clones, approximately 84% being singletons. The sequencing input was peripheral blood. The receptors were sampled from a man aged 65 to 85 with acute or convalescent COVID-19. Each CDR3 is given with its conserved first and last residue. Not all rows give a size; the values are once, few, many and, for expanded clones, a class.

CASGEGGQGGQPQHF,.,TRBV25-1,TRBJ1-5
CASSSGGLAFAGELFF,.,TRBV28,TRBJ2-2
CASSPRTGGSTGELFF,few,TRBV18,TRBJ2-2
CAISASGQGRSEAFF,.,TRBV10-3,TRBJ1-1
CASSPGPGRNNQPQHF,.,TRBV7-6,TRBJ1-5
CASKVGQGAYGYTF,.,TRBV5-1,TRBJ1-2
CASSRQGQGEQFF,.,TRBV9,TRBJ2-1
CASRPTSGRAGANVLTF,.,TRBV19,TRBJ2-6
CASSLRRDSGTYNEQFF,.,TRBV4-1,TRBJ2-1
CASSLEAQPQHF,.,TRBV28,TRBJ1-5
CASSRGGATDTQYF,.,TRBV7-2,TRBJ2-3
CASSAGTGSTYEQYF,once,TRBV18,TRBJ2-7
CASSRDRVVNQPQHF,.,TRBV6-6,TRBJ1-5
CASAGRGGNQPQHF,.,TRBV2,TRBJ1-5
CASSLGRARGTDTQYF,.,TRBV5-1,TRBJ2-3
CASSVGGGGRGETQYF,.,TRBV9,TRBJ2-5
CSVSNGGTTEAFF,.,TRBV29-1,TRBJ1-1
CASSLRSRGSPLHF,.,TRBV7-3,TRBJ1-6
CATREGAITNEKLFF,.,TRBV5-1,TRBJ1-4
CAWTPWQAGANVLTF,.,TRBV30,TRBJ2-6
CATSDPGQGDGYTF,.,TRBV24-1,TRBJ1-2
CASSRGIETQYF,.,TRBV2,TRBJ2-5
CASSLWSAGEQYF,.,TRBV28,TRBJ2-7
CASSPPGGTNSPLHF,.,TRBV18,TRBJ1-6
CASSGRTGHQPQHF,.,TRBV2,TRBJ1-5
CSVNLAGAYYEQYF,.,TRBV29-1,TRBJ2-7
CASSLPGGDEQYF,.,TRBV7-9,TRBJ2-7
CASSLAARGSAGTEAFF,.,TRBV5-6,TRBJ1-1
CASSEPTGDSPLHF,.,TRBV6-1,TRBJ1-6
CASNKREGPLNEQFF,.,TRBV19,TRBJ2-1
CASSSQGNTEAFF,.,TRBV7-3,TRBJ1-1
CASSLTRNQETQYF,.,TRBV18,TRBJ2-5
CASSLGAGANEQYF,.,TRBV5-6,TRBJ2-7
CASSLTPVREGYTF,.,TRBV28,TRBJ1-2
CAWSDSGGVTQYF,.,TRBV30,TRBJ2-5
CASSQVRAGYTF,once,TRBV14,TRBJ1-2
CASSSGTVVYEQYF,.,TRBV7-9,TRBJ2-7
CASRGGGPYNEQFF,.,TRBV2,TRBJ2-1
CASMKNLGTDTQYF,once,TRBV6-6,TRBJ2-3
CASSPLRNEQFF,.,TRBV18,TRBJ2-1
CASRGDAGVRETQYF,.,TRBV2,TRBJ2-5
CASSSGLAGYNEQFF,.,TRBV7-2,TRBJ2-1
CASSTYQGGNQPQHF,.,TRBV28,TRBJ1-5
CASSFYRRNTGELFF,.,TRBV7-3,TRBJ2-2
CASSLYGISDSPLHF,once,TRBV27,TRBJ1-6
CASSPLDGGETQYF,.,TRBV25-1,TRBJ2-5
CASSPRSEVSPLHF,.,TRBV18,TRBJ1-6
CASSPGQGAYSGNTIYF,.,TRBV7-9,TRBJ1-3
CASNEAGGGNEQFF,.,TRBV6-1,TRBJ2-1
CAISAAPGSGNTIYF,.,TRBV10-3,TRBJ1-3
CASSLRQNYNEQFF,.,TRBV11-1,TRBJ2-1
CASSYRDLVSEAFF,.,TRBV7-2,TRBJ1-1
CASSFTETGGSPLHF,.,TRBV27,TRBJ1-6
CASSKRGSNTEAFF,once,TRBV19,TRBJ1-1